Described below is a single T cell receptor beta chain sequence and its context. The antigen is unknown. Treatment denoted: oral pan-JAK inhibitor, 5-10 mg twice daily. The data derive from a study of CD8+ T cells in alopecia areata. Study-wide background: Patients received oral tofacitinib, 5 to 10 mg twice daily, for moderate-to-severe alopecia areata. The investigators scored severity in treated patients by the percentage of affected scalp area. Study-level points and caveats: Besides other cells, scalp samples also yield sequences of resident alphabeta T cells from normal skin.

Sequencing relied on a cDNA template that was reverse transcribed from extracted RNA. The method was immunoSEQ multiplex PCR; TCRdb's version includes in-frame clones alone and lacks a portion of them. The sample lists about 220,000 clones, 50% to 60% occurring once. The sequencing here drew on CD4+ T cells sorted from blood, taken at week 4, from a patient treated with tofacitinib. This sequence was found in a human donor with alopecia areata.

CDR3: CASSAYPGSDTQYF. The CDR3 DNA reads TGTGCCAGCAGCGCCTACCCGGGGTCAGATACGCAGTATTTT. The gene calls are TRBV9 and TRBJ2-3; maybe TRBD2 (5 bases). Germline CDR1 SGDLS, CDR2 YYNGEE. The V end lost 3 bases, the J end lost 4 bases, and 12 bases lay between the germline ends. The CDR3 totals 14 residues.